This is a list of T cell receptor beta chains from one sample in a study of neurological immune-mediated disorders. MiXCR, run by TCRdb on the 5' RACE reads, gives a single entry per CDR3 protein. The data hold roughly 13,000 distinct CDR3 sequences, with more than 9% observed a single time. Material for sequencing was PBMCs. These receptors were taken from a middle-aged woman in good health. CDR3s include the opening cysteine and the closing phenylalanine or tryptophan. A D gene is named only where the DNA matches it firmly. Size tells how often a clone was seen (once, few, many) or the class of an expanded clone, and some rows leave it out.

V gene	clone size	D gene	J gene	CDR3 protein	CDR3 DNA
TRBV28	medium-sized	.	TRBJ2-7	CASSLVGNEQYF	TGTGCCAGCAGTCTGGTCGGGAATGAGCAGTACTTC
TRBV2	many	TRBD1	TRBJ2-5	CASSVNRGETQYF	TGTGCCAGCAGTGTTAACAGGGGAGAGACCCAGTACTTC
TRBV5-1	many	.	TRBJ2-3	CASSLDRADTQYF	TGCGCCAGCAGCTTGGACAGGGCAGATACGCAGTATTTT
TRBV20-1	many	.	TRBJ1-5	CSAREGQGGQPQHF	TGCAGTGCTAGAGAAGGGCAGGGAGGCCAGCCCCAGCATTTT
TRBV5-1	medium-sized	TRBD2	TRBJ2-3	CASSASGTSTDTQYF	TGCGCCAGCAGCGCTAGCGGGACAAGCACAGATACGCAGTATTTT
TRBV12-3/TRBV12-4	.	.	TRBJ2-2	CASSLKRPNIVELFF	TGTGCCAGCAGTTTAAAACGGCCGAACATCGTGGAGCTGTTTTTT
TRBV14	many	TRBD2	TRBJ2-1	CASSHGLALQFF	TGTGCCAGCAGCCACGGACTAGCTCTCCAGTTCTTC
TRBV5-6	many	.	TRBJ2-5	CASSLGGPTTQGPKETQYF	TGTGCCAGCAGTTTGGGCGGGCCTACTACACAGGGACCGAAAGAGACCCAGTACTTC
TRBV20-1	many	.	TRBJ2-5	CSARVVETQYF	TGCAGTGCTAGAGTGGTAGAGACCCAGTACTTC
TRBV5-5	many	TRBD2	TRBJ2-2	CASSHSGRALVGELFF	TGTGCCAGCAGCCATAGCGGGAGGGCCCTCGTCGGGGAGCTGTTTTTT
TRBV20-1	many	TRBD2	TRBJ2-7	CSVRGLDEQYF	TGCAGTGTGCGGGGGTTGGACGAGCAGTACTTC
TRBV11-2	many	.	TRBJ2-5	CASSLAGSAKTQYF	TGTGCCAGCAGCTTAGCTGGGAGCGCGAAGACCCAGTACTTC
TRBV5-1	many	TRBD1	TRBJ2-1	CASSQLGQANEQFF	TGCGCCAGCAGCCAGCTAGGACAGGCCAATGAGCAGTTCTTC
TRBV20-1	once	.	TRBJ2-5	CSASDLQETQYF	TGCAGTGCTAGTGACCTACAAGAGACCCAGTACTTC
TRBV27	medium-sized	.	TRBJ2-1	CASSPEGNEQFF	TGTGCCAGCAGCCCGGAGGGGAATGAGCAGTTCTTC